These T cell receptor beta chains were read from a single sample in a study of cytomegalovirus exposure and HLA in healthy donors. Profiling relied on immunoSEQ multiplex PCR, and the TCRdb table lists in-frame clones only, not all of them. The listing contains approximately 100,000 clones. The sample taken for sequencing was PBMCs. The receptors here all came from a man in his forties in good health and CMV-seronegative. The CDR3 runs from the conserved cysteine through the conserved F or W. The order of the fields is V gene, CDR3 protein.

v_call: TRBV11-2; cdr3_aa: CASSLDRNNEQFF
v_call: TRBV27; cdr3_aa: CASSFDRAPGAEAFF
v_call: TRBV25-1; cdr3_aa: CASLGGGAQHF
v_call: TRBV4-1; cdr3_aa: CASSQDPLAGIQETQYF
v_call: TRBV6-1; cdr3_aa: CASSEARTGDAYEQYF
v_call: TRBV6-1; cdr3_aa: CASSEEPVVAEAFF
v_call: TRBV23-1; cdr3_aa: CASTSLEFPEAFF
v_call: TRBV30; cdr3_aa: CAWIRDRGGTEAFF
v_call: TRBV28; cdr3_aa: CASSTDRTAYEQYF
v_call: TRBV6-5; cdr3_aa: CASSETGSAPLHF
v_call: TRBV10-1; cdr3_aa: CASSQDRVSPLHF
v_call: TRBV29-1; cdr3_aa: CSVRDRASWEQYF
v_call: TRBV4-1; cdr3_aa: CASSQGGTSGRARETQYF
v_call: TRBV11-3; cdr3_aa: CASSPTGGADTQYF
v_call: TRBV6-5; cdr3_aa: CASSYRGLSNTGELFF
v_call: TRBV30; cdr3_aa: CAWSVPGDEQYF
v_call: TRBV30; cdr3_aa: CAWRSGKDSPLHF
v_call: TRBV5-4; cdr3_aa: CASSTRTVGAGELFF
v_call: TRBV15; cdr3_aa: CATSREQGFSYEQYF
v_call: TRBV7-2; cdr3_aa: CASSPNRGTYEQYF
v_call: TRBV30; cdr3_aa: CAWSSLAYNEKLFF
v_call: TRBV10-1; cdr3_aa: CASSESRGLETQYF
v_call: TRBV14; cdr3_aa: CASSQDGSYGYTF
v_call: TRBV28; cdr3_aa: CASSLWTSGSADTQYF
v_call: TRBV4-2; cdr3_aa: CASSHPGTFDSGNTIYF
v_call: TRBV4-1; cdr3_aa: CASSQDVGLSYEQYF
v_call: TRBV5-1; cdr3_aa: CASSFSARYYEETQYF
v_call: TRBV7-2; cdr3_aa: CASSKGTARSTEAFF
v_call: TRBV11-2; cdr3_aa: CASTQRQPAIEAFF
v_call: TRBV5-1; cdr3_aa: CASRQGQENTGELFF
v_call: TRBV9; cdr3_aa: CASSVAQANTGELFF
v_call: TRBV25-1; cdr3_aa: CASSRAGGSWNEQFF
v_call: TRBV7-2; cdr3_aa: CASSSQGGGIYGYTF
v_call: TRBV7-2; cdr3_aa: CASRPSSDPPGETQYF
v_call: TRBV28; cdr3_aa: CASSPSWLSGNTIYF
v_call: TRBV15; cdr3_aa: CATSRDRGVAGDSSSTDTQYF
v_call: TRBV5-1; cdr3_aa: CASSLGRSYEQYF
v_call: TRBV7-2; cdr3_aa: CASSSTQGISYTF
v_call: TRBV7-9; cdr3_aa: CASSLRGPETQYF
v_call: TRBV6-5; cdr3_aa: CASSRGDSSYEQYF
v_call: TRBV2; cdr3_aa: CASRPPGLAGVETQYF
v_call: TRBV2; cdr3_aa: CASSQRTGLPNSNQPQHF
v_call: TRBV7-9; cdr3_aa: CASSSVGGAAGNTIYF
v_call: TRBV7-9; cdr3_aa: CASSLVAGGFTDTQYF
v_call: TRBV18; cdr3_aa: CASSPGVVPHYGYTF
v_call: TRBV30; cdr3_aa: CAWSVINEQFF
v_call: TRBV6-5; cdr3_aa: CASSSIGQGVYGYTF
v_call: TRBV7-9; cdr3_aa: CASSLVQLTQETQYF
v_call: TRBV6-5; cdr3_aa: CASSNLVPTDTQYF
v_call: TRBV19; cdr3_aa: CASSIVGRGSYEQYF
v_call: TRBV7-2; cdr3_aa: CASSPGLAGVYEQYF
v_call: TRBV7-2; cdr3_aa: CASSQVLASGEETQYF
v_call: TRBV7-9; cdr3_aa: CASSTPGTGTYGYTF
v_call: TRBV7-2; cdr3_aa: CASSYTSNQPQHF